This passage covers 10 T cell receptor beta chains from one sample sequenced in a study of blood T cell repertoires in COVID-19. Sequencing was performed with immunoSEQ multiplex PCR; in TCRdb, only in-frame clones are kept and a portion is missing. The sample records about 250,000 clones, around 83% being singletons. Sequencing used peripheral blood. Receptor source: a man older than 75 with acute or convalescent COVID-19.

V is TRBV2 and J is TRBJ1-4; D is possibly TRBD1 (5 bases). Germline assignment: CDR1 SNHLY and CDR2 FYNNEI. Trimming left V 6 bases short and J 7 bases short, with 18 bases between. There are 15 residues in the CDR3. CDR3 amino acids: CASRRQGMAIEKLFF. In nucleotides, the CDR3 is TGTGCCAGCAGGAGGCAGGGCATGGCCATTGAAAAACTGTTTTTT.

The CDR3 here is CASSRTGSAGYTF. In DNA form, the CDR3 reads TGTGCCAGCAGTCGGACAGGCTCGGCTGGCTACACCTTC. This chain uses TRBV28 with TRBJ1-2, with 7 bases matching TRBD1. J was trimmed by 7 bases and V by 5 bases; bases with no gene match: 7. Germline V lookup: CDR1 MDHEN, CDR2 SYDVKM. This CDR3 region has 13 residues.

The chain joins TRBV5-1 to TRBJ1-1; 8 bases are a match to TRBD1. Germline-derived CDR1 and CDR2 are SGHRS and YFSETQ. The V gene end was trimmed by 4 bases and the J gene end by 3 bases; junction bases not matched to a gene: 5. The CDR3 spans 14 residues. The CDR3 sequence: CASSPGTGYTEAFF. The DNA for the CDR3 is TGCGCCAGCAGCCCCGGGACAGGCTACACTGAAGCTTTCTTT.

The J gene is TRBJ2-2, the V gene TRBV27; weak D call: TRBD1 (5 bases). V lost 3 bases and J 4 bases, leaving 9 bases between the germline ends. The CDR3 length is 14 residues. CDR1 MNHEY and CDR2 SMNVEV come from the germline V gene (reference sequence). The CDR3 is CASSLGRGTGELFF. CDR3 coding DNA: TGTGCCAGCAGTTTGGGTAGGGGCACCGGGGAGCTGTTTTTT.

The chain uses TRBV13 and TRBJ2-1, with D perhaps matching TRBD2 (7 bases). V was cut by 4 bases and J by 4 bases, with 23 bases left in between. CDR3 length: 18 residues. CDR1 and CDR2 (germline): PRHDT, FYEKMQ (reference sequence). The CDR3 sequence: CASSSPWGRGGSYNEQFF. In DNA form, the CDR3 reads TGTGCCAGCAGCTCCCCATGGGGGCGCGGGGGATCATACAATGAGCAGTTCTTC.

This chain connects TRBV28 to TRBJ2-7; possibly TRBD1 for D (6 bases). Germline V gene lookup returns CDR1 MDHEN and CDR2 SYDVKM. The V gene lost 5 bases and the J gene lost 2 bases, with 16 bases spanning the gap. The CDR3 runs 15 residues. The CDR3 DNA follows: TGTGCCAGCAGTACTCGCAGGGGAATCCCCTACGAGCAGTACTTC. This encodes CASSTRRGIPYEQYF.

The rearrangement uses TRBV3-1 (or the pseudogene TRBV3-2) and TRBJ2-7; 12 positions match TRBD1. The J segment lost 3 bases and the V segment lost 5 bases, leaving 5 bases of the junction unmatched. Germline values: CDR1 LGHDT, CDR2 YNNKEL (reference sequence). The CDR3 spans 15 residues. CDR3 sequence: CASSKGTGGFYEQYF. The CDR3 DNA reads as TGTGCCAGCAGCAAGGGGACAGGGGGCTTCTACGAGCAGTACTTC.

The V and J genes are TRBV7-9 and TRBJ2-4; 9 bases match TRBD2. CDR3 length: 16 residues. Germline V gene data show CDR1 as SEHNR and CDR2 as FQNEAQ (reference sequence). Losses at the gene ends were 5 bases for V and 1 base for J; bases not matched to a gene: 6. The CDR3 sequence: CASSPLAGQAKNIQYF. The CDR3 coding sequence is TGTGCCAGCAGCCCCCTAGCGGGGCAGGCCAAAAACATTCAGTACTTC. Using reference TRBV7-9 and TRBJ2-4 for the parts outside the CDR3, the full variable domain is DTGVSQNPRHKITKRGQNVTFRCDPISEHNRLYWYRQTLGQGPEFLTYFQNEAQLEKSRLLSDRFSAERPKGSFSTLEIQRTEQGDSAMYLCASSPLAGQAKNIQYFGAGTRLSVL.

CDR3 bases: TGTGCCAGCAGTTACTCGGGACAGGGGGGCGATGAGCAGTTCTTC. It is translated as CASSYSGQGGDEQFF. This chain joins TRBV6-5 and TRBJ2-1; 11 bases map to TRBD1. V gave up 0 bases and J gave up 8 bases; unmatched junction bases: 3. The CDR3 runs 15 residues. Looked up from germline, CDR1 is MNHEY and CDR2 is SVGAGI.

Only one count was recorded for this clone. The J gene is TRBJ1-4, the V gene TRBV19, with D unresolved. CDR1 and CDR2 (germline): LNHDA, SQIVND (reference sequence). The CDR3 is 14 amino acids. V was trimmed by 5 bases and J by 7 bases, leaving 14 bases between them. The CDR3 reads CASSSIPSGEKLFF. The CDR3 coding sequence is TGTGCCAGTAGTTCCATACCATCGGGTGAAAAACTGTTTTTT. Based on the CDR3 plus reference TRBV19 and TRBJ1-4, the full variable domain is DGGITQSPKYLFRKEGQNVTLSCEQNLNHDAMYWYRQDPGQGLRLIYYSQIVNDFQKGDIAEGYSVSREKKESFPLTVTSAQKNPTAFYLCASSSIPSGEKLFFGSGTQLSVL.